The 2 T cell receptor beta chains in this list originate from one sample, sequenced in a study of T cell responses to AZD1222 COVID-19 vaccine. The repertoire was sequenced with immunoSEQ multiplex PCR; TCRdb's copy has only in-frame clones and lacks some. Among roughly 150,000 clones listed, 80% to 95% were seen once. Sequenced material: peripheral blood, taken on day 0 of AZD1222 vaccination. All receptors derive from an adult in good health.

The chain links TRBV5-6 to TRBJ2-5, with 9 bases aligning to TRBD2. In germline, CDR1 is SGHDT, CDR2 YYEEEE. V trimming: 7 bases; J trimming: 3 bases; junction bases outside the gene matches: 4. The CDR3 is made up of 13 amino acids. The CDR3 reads CASVKRGEETQYF. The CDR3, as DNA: TGTGCCAGCGTTAAGCGGGGGGAAGAGACCCAGTACTTC.

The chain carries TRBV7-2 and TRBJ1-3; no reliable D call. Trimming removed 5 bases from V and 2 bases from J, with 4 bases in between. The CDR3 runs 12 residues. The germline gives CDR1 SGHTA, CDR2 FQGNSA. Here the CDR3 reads CASSDTGNTIYF. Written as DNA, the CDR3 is TGTGCCAGCAGCGACACTGGAAACACCATATATTTT.